Listed below are T cell receptor beta chains from one sample, sequenced in a study of identical twins. Using its own MiXCR run on the 5' RACE reads, TCRdb lists one record per CDR3 protein. The sample holds 400,000 to 500,000 distinct CDR3 sequences, 18% seen once. Sequencing used naive T cells sorted from blood. The receptors stem from a man aged 50 to 60 in good health. Each CDR3 is given with its conserved first and last residue. The D gene is left open where the match is weak. Not every row has a clone size; where given, it reads once, few, many or a size class.

clone_size j_call d_call v_call cdr3_aa cdr3_nt
- TRBJ1-3 TRBD1 TRBV14 CASSQDPDRDSGNTIYF TGTGCCAGCAGCCAAGATCCCGACAGGGACTCTGGAAACACCATATATTTT
many TRBJ2-7 - TRBV5-1 CASSYDRPTYEQYF TGCGCCAGCAGCTACGACAGGCCCACCTACGAGCAGTACTTC
- TRBJ2-5 - TRBV15 CATSRESRERGLRWTQYF TGTGCCACCAGCAGAGAATCTCGCGAACGGGGGCTGAGATGGACCCAGTACTTC
many TRBJ2-1 TRBD2 TRBV24-1 CATVASGGRGEQFF TGTGCCACCGTCGCATCTGGCGGGAGAGGCGAGCAGTTCTTC
- TRBJ2-1 - TRBV7-2 CASSGTPTYNEQFF TGTGCCAGCAGCGGTACCCCTACCTACAATGAGCAGTTCTTC
- TRBJ2-7 - TRBV4-3 CASSQESIGGKEQYF TGCGCCAGCAGCCAAGAGAGCATAGGGGGGAAAGAGCAGTACTTC
few TRBJ2-1 - TRBV12-3/TRBV12-4 CASSQAKPRQDLSYNEQFF TGTGCCAGCAGTCAAGCAAAACCTAGACAGGACCTCTCCTACAATGAGCAGTTCTTC
- TRBJ2-7 - TRBV29-1 CSVSDDLYEQYF TGCAGCGTTTCAGACGACCTTTACGAGCAGTACTTC
- TRBJ2-3 - TRBV9 CASSVADTQYF TGTGCCAGCAGCGTAGCTGATACGCAGTATTTT
- TRBJ2-7 - TRBV5-1 CASSSGQRYEQYF TGCGCCAGCAGCTCGGGACAAAGATACGAGCAGTACTTC
- TRBJ1-1 - TRBV6-1 CASTLLQGGTEAFF TGTGCCAGCACACTTCTACAGGGCGGTACTGAAGCTTTCTTT
few TRBJ1-6 - TRBV3-1 CASSQDVRDSPLHF TGTGCCAGCAGCCAAGACGTCAGGGACTCACCCCTCCACTTT
many TRBJ2-5 - TRBV20-1 CSASPGARKETQYF TGCAGTGCTAGTCCCGGGGCCCGTAAAGAGACCCAGTACTTC
few TRBJ2-7 - TRBV7-8 CASSLLVQGYEQYF TGTGCCAGCAGCTTATTGGTACAGGGCTACGAGCAGTACTTC
- TRBJ1-5 TRBD1 TRBV20-1 CSARVTKGGFYQPQHF TGCAGTGCTAGAGTTACAAAAGGGGGCTTTTATCAGCCCCAGCATTTT
- TRBJ2-2 - TRBV12-3/TRBV12-4 CASSLGPRSGRETGELFF TGTGCCAGCAGTTTAGGCCCAAGGAGCGGACGGGAGACCGGGGAGCTGTTTTTT
few TRBJ2-7 - TRBV7-9 CASSLGGRESYEQYF TGTGCCAGCAGCTTAGGAGGCAGGGAGTCCTACGAGCAGTACTTC
few TRBJ1-1 - TRBV5-1 CASSTAGTLNTEAFF TGCGCCAGCAGCACAGCCGGGACACTGAACACTGAAGCTTTCTTT
few TRBJ2-1 - TRBV4-3 CASSQGLVSGSSYNEQFF TGCGCCAGCAGCCAAGGTCTGGTTTCGGGCAGCTCCTACAATGAGCAGTTCTTC
- TRBJ2-2 - TRBV18 CASSPQATNTGELFF TGTGCCAGCTCACCACAAGCGACAAACACCGGGGAGCTGTTTTTT
- TRBJ2-7 - TRBV30 CAWRHVGEQYF TGTGCCTGGAGGCACGTGGGCGAGCAGTACTTC
few TRBJ2-7 - TRBV6-1 CASSRDAAYEQYF TGTGCCAGCAGCCGGGACGCTGCCTACGAGCAGTACTTC
many TRBJ1-5 TRBD1 TRBV15 CATSRPTGQPQHF TGTGCCACCAGCAGACCGACAGGGCAGCCCCAGCATTTT
many TRBJ2-2 TRBD1 TRBV28 CASGRDSANTGELFF TGTGCCAGCGGCAGGGACAGCGCGAACACCGGGGAGCTGTTTTTT
few TRBJ2-7 TRBD2 TRBV4-1 CASSQDRPGLAGSSYEQYF TGCGCCAGCAGCCAAGACAGACCGGGACTAGCGGGGAGCTCCTACGAGCAGTACTTC
few TRBJ2-1 - TRBV7-8 CASSLVMVGKYNEQFF TGTGCCAGCAGCTTAGTAATGGTCGGTAAATACAATGAGCAGTTCTTC
- TRBJ2-2 - TRBV3-1 CASSSTWASTGELFF TGTGCCAGCAGCTCCACCTGGGCTTCCACCGGGGAGCTGTTTTTT
- TRBJ2-3 - TRBV18 CASSETKHTGDTQYF TGTGCCAGCTCAGAGACCAAACACACGGGAGATACGCAGTATTTT
many TRBJ1-6 TRBD1 TRBV3-1 CASSLKTGNSPLHF TGTGCCAGCAGCCTAAAGACAGGGAATTCACCCCTCCACTTT
once TRBJ1-4 TRBD1 TRBV11-2 CASSPTRGSHEKLFF TGTGCCAGCAGCCCCACCAGGGGGTCCCATGAAAAACTGTTTTTT
few TRBJ2-2 - TRBV11-2 CASSLALTGELFF TGTGCCAGCAGCTTAGCCCTGACAGGGGAGCTGTTTTTT
many TRBJ2-2 - TRBV4-3 CASSQDGGAQVGELFF TGCGCCAGCAGCCAAGACGGGGGCGCCCAGGTCGGGGAGCTGTTTTTT
- TRBJ2-1 - TRBV12-3/TRBV12-4 CASSFRGGYYNEQFF TGTGCCAGCAGTTTCCGCGGGGGCTACTACAATGAGCAGTTCTTC
many TRBJ2-6 - TRBV5-1 CASKEGTGANVLTF TGCGCCAGCAAGGAGGGGACTGGGGCCAACGTCCTGACTTTC
few TRBJ2-7 TRBD1 TRBV12-3/TRBV12-4 CASSSRQGVNEQYF TGTGCCAGCAGTTCCCGACAGGGGGTCAACGAGCAGTACTTC
many TRBJ2-5 TRBD2 TRBV9 CASSARSDSSGETQYF TGTGCCAGCAGCGCTCGTTCCGACTCTAGCGGAGAGACCCAGTACTTC
- TRBJ2-1 TRBD2 TRBV9 CASSGGGYYNEQFF TGTGCCAGCAGCGGGGGGGGTTACTACAATGAGCAGTTCTTC
- TRBJ2-2 TRBD2 TRBV12-3/TRBV12-4 CASSLQPSGANTGELFF TGTGCCAGCAGTTTACAGCCTAGCGGGGCGAACACCGGGGAGCTGTTTTTT
few TRBJ2-2 - TRBV25-1 CASSEATLNTGELFF TGTGCCAGCAGTGAGGCCACTCTGAACACCGGGGAGCTGTTTTTT
- TRBJ2-7 TRBD2 TRBV19 CASSIAGTKSYEQYF TGTGCCAGTAGTATAGCCGGGACTAAATCCTACGAGCAGTACTTC
- TRBJ1-4 - TRBV20-1 CSAQKGNSNEKLFF TGCAGTGCTCAGAAGGGAAATTCTAATGAAAAACTGTTTTTT
many TRBJ2-7 TRBD1 TRBV27 CASSLGTGDLYEQYF TGTGCCAGCAGCCTTGGGACAGGGGATCTTTACGAGCAGTACTTC
many TRBJ2-7 - TRBV6-5 CASSYSKAARTYEQYF TGTGCCAGCAGTTACTCGAAAGCGGCCCGAACCTACGAGCAGTACTTC
- TRBJ2-7 TRBD1 TRBV10-3 CAISEDRGELRQYF TGTGCCATCAGTGAGGACAGGGGAGAGTTGAGGCAGTACTTC
- TRBJ2-1 - TRBV5-1 CASSLGRARDEQFF TGCGCCAGCAGCTTGGGTAGGGCCCGGGATGAGCAGTTCTTC
few TRBJ2-1 - TRBV20-1 CSARDTSGGGHYNEQFF TGCAGTGCTAGGGATACAAGCGGCGGAGGGCACTACAATGAGCAGTTCTTC
many TRBJ2-5 - TRBV11-2 CASTYLETQYF TGTGCCAGCACCTACCTGGAGACCCAGTACTTC
- TRBJ1-2 - TRBV12-5 CASGLVPPASNYGYTF TGTGCTAGTGGTTTGGTACCCCCAGCATCTAACTATGGCTACACCTTC
few TRBJ2-7 TRBD1 TRBV9 CASSVAGGGDSTYEQYF TGTGCCAGCAGCGTAGCTGGAGGTGGGGACAGCACCTACGAGCAGTACTTC
many TRBJ2-7 TRBD1 TRBV5-6 CASSLLGRGRLNEQYF TGTGCCAGCAGCTTGCTAGGCAGGGGGAGACTCAACGAGCAGTACTTC
- TRBJ2-5 TRBD1 TRBV5-5 CASSLRAGGKETQYF TGTGCCAGCAGCTTGCGGGCAGGGGGCAAAGAGACCCAGTACTTC